This T cell receptor beta chain was sequenced during a study of blood T cell repertoires in COVID-19. Assay: immunoSEQ multiplex PCR; the TCRdb copy retains only in-frame clones and omits some. The sample yields approximately 70,000 clones, 90% to 95% seen once. The CDR3 sequence is 17 residues long. Germline V gives CDR1 SNHLY, CDR2 FYNNEI. The J segment lost 4 bases and the V segment lost 4 bases, leaving 12 bases of the junction unmatched. Enrolled during active infection, Seattle patients were then followed longitudinally. Sequencing was done on a sample of peripheral blood. This TCR was recovered from a man aged 45-65 years with COVID-19, enrolled during active disease. The chain joins TRBV2 to TRBJ1-1; 10 nucleotides agree with TRBD1. The CDR3 nucleotides read TGTGCCAGCAGTGTGAACCCATCCAGGACAGGGGGCACTGAAGCTTTCTTT. Its protein is CASSVNPSRTGGTEAFF. The full variable domain, in which reference TRBV2 and TRBJ1-1 provide the parts outside the CDR3, is EPEVTQTPSHQVTQMGQEVILRCVPISNHLYFYWYRQILGQKVEFLVSFYNNEISEKSEIFDDQFSVERPDGSNFTLKIRSTKLEDSAMYFCASSVNPSRTGGTEAFFGQGTRLTVV.